Listed below are T cell receptor beta chains from one sample, sequenced in a study of CD8 T cell repertoires and HIV-1 epitope variants. Generated by immunoSEQ multiplex PCR, the TCRdb table keeps only in-frame clones and is missing some. This table holds 3,500 or so clones, about three quarters found once. What these receptors recognize is not known. The sample taken for sequencing was cultured CD8+ T cells derived from PBMCs. These receptors were obtained from a male donor with HIV. CDR3s include the opening cysteine and the closing phenylalanine or tryptophan. D genes are given only for firm matches. Clone size is not always given. Where it is, it says once, few, many or a class for expanded clones.

CDR3aa | CDR3nt | v_gene | abundance | d_gene | j_gene
CASSQIRAGDVSGELFF | TGTGCCAGCAGCCAAATTCGGGCGGGAGATGTCTCCGGGGAGCTGTTTTTT | TRBV4-2 | NA | TRBD2 | TRBJ2-2
CSGRLAGVEQFF | TGCAGCGGCCGACTAGCGGGAGTTGAGCAGTTCTTC | TRBV29-1 | few | TRBD2 | TRBJ2-1
CASQGQKNYGYTF | TGTGCCTCGCAAGGACAGAAAAACTATGGCTACACCTTC | TRBV9 | few | NA | TRBJ1-2
CASSSTGVHEQYF | TGTGCCAGCAGCTCGACAGGGGTGCACGAGCAGTACTTC | TRBV9 | NA | TRBD1 | TRBJ2-7
CASSIGQGISGANVLTF | TGTGCCAGCAGCATAGGACAGGGAATCTCTGGGGCCAACGTCCTGACTTTC | TRBV9 | NA | TRBD1 | TRBJ2-6
CASSRDRGQETQYF | TGCGCCAGCAGCCGGGACAGGGGGCAAGAGACCCAGTACTTC | TRBV10-1 | NA | TRBD1 | TRBJ2-5
CASSLVAYNEQFF | TGTGCCAGCAGTTTAGTGGCCTACAATGAGCAGTTCTTC | TRBV27 | NA | NA | TRBJ2-1
CAISAESATNEKLFF | TGTGCCATCAGTGCGGAGAGCGCAACTAATGAAAAACTGTTTTTT | TRBV10-3 | NA | NA | TRBJ1-4
CASSLGTSGRETQYF | TGTGCCAGCAGCCTCGGGACTAGCGGGAGAGAGACCCAGTACTTC | TRBV13 | NA | TRBD2 | TRBJ2-5
CASSLGAYPREQYF | TGTGCCAGCAGCTTAGGGGCCTACCCTCGCGAGCAGTACTTC | TRBV7-2 | NA | NA | TRBJ2-7
CASSSGTSSYNEQFF | TGTGCCAGCAGCTCCGGGACTAGCTCCTACAATGAGCAGTTCTTC | TRBV5-4 | NA | TRBD2 | TRBJ2-1
CASNDRGHSPLHF | TGTGCCAGCAACGACAGGGGGCATTCACCCCTCCACTTT | TRBV6-5 | few | TRBD1 | TRBJ1-6
CAKIRDRGWTEAFF | TGTGCCAAGATAAGGGACAGGGGATGGACTGAAGCTTTCTTT | TRBV19 | NA | TRBD1 | TRBJ1-1
CASTPTGAPYEQYF | TGTGCCAGCACCCCGACAGGGGCCCCCTACGAGCAGTACTTC | TRBV28 | NA | TRBD1 | TRBJ2-7
CASSPESTDTQYF | TGTGCCAGCAGCCCGGAGAGCACAGATACGCAGTATTTT | TRBV11-1 | NA | NA | TRBJ2-3